This entry lists 18 T cell receptor beta chains sequenced from one sample in a study of beta chain features in type 1 diabetes. All of the isolated RNA was reverse transcribed, so expressed TCRB transcripts were sequenced. Using immunoSEQ multiplex PCR, the repertoire was profiled, and TCRdb retains in-frame clones only, with some absent. The sample lists a few hundred thousand clones, approximately 14% occurring once. Sample: naive CD4+ T cells from blood. The origin of the receptors is a young man in good health.

This clone was counted between two and nine times. The V call is TRBV5-1, the J call TRBJ2-7; 12 nucleotides match TRBD2. The ends lost 0 bases at V and 2 bases at J; junction bases unmatched: 12. Germline loops: CDR1 SGHRS, CDR2 YFSETQ. There are 19 residues in the CDR3. The CDR3 spells CASSLVVTSGGYLTYEQYF. The CDR3 DNA is TGCGCCAGCAGCTTGGTTGTGACTAGCGGGGGTTACCTTACCTACGAGCAGTACTTC.

This clone was detected a few times. The gene calls are TRBV7-3 and TRBJ2-5, with TRBD2 identical over 10 bases. J gave up 6 bases and V 3 bases, and 7 bases lay outside the gene matches. Germline-derived CDR1 and CDR2 are SGHTA and FQGTGA. The CDR3 covers 15 residues. This CDR3 is CASSFRAGGPQTQYF. The CDR3 DNA follows: TGTGCCAGCAGCTTCCGAGCGGGAGGGCCTCAGACCCAGTACTTC. Looking up the rest from reference TRBV7-3 and TRBJ2-5 gives the full variable domain: GAGVSQTPSNKVTEKGKYVELRCDPISGHTALYWYRQSLGQGPEFLIYFQGTGAADDSGLPNDRFFAVRPEGSVSTLKIQRTERGDSAVYLCASSFRAGGPQTQYFGPGTRLLVL.

This clone was detected only once. This sequence joins TRBV5-6 and TRBJ2-1, with D perhaps matching TRBD1 or TRBD2 (5 bases each). This CDR3 region has 15 residues. Germline V gives CDR1 SGHDT, CDR2 YYEEEE. Trimming stripped 2 bases from V and 9 bases from J, with 18 bases between. The CDR3 nucleotides read TGTGCCAGCAGCTTACCGGGACCTAGCAGGAGTGAGCAGTTCTTC. Translation gives CASSLPGPSRSEQFF.

The rearrangement uses TRBV7-2 and TRBJ2-5; D is ambiguous. Germline loops: CDR1 SGHTA, CDR2 FQGNSA. The CDR3 consists of 14 residues. The V gene lost 3 bases and the J gene lost 0 bases, with 8 bases spanning the gap. CDR3 nucleotide sequence: TGTGCCAGCAGCTTCTTGGTGTACCAAGAGACCCAGTACTTC. Residues: CASSFLVYQETQYF.

This clone was counted only a few times. The J gene is TRBJ1-4, the V gene TRBV7-9; D gene uncertain. Trimming shortened V by 4 bases and J by 8 bases, and 8 bases separated the two germline ends. Germline V gene lookup returns CDR1 SEHNR and CDR2 FQNEAQ (reference sequence). The CDR3 has 12 amino acids. The CDR3 DNA follows: TGTGCCAGCAGCTCTCCACGGGAAAAACTGTTTTTT. Translation gives CASSSPREKLFF.

The rearrangement links TRBV7-2 to TRBJ2-1; a weak D match, TRBD2 (5 bases). V was clipped by 5 bases and J by 6 bases, with 11 bases between them. The germline CDR1 and CDR2 sequences are SGHTA and FQGNSA. There are 13 residues in the CDR3. Here the CDR3 DNA reads TGTGCCAGCAGCGCATCTAGCTTCAATGAGCAGTTCTTC. Amino acid sequence: CASSASSFNEQFF. The variable domain in full, with the rest retrieved from reference TRBV7-2 and TRBJ2-1, is GAGVSQSPSNKVTEKGKDVELRCDPISGHTALYWYRQSLGQGLEFLIYFQGNSAPDKSGLPSDRFSAERTGGSVSTLTIQRTQQEDSAVYLCASSASSFNEQFFGPGTRLTVL.

This clone was counted between two and nine times. The chain employs TRBV5-1 and TRBJ2-1; either TRBD1 or TRBD2 may supply D (5 bases each). The CDR3 consists of 13 residues. CDR1 and CDR2 from the germline V gene are SGHRS and YFSETQ. V lost 4 bases to trimming and J lost 8 bases, with 13 bases between them. CDR3 DNA: TGCGCCAGCAGCACCGCCCTGGGGGATGAGCAGTTCTTC. Its protein is CASSTALGDEQFF.

The J gene is TRBJ2-5, the V gene TRBV20-1; unclear D gene. V lost 2 bases, J lost 5 bases, and 6 bases lay in between. Germline CDR1 DFQATT, CDR2 SNEGSKA (reference sequence). The CDR3 totals 11 residues. In DNA form, the CDR3 reads TGCAGTGCTAGAATCTTGGAGACCCAGTACTTC. It encodes CSARILETQYF.

The gene calls are TRBV5-4 and TRBJ2-1; 9 bases fit TRBD2. CDR1 SGHNT and CDR2 YYREEE come from the germline V gene (reference sequence). With V trimmed by 4 bases and J by 6 bases, 5 bases remained unmatched. The CDR3 loop spans 14 amino acids. The DNA of the CDR3 is TGTGCCAGCAGCCCCGGGACTAGCAGCAATGAGCAGTTCTTC. This translates into CASSPGTSSNEQFF.

The gene calls are TRBV5-1 and TRBJ1-2; D is uncertain. V was clipped by 0 bases and J by 3 bases, with 9 bases between them. The CDR3 runs to 14 residues. Germline V gene data show CDR1 as SGHRS and CDR2 as YFSETQ. The CDR3 DNA sequence: TGCGCCAGCAGCTTGGCGGGGAGAGACTATGGCTACACCTTC. It specifies CASSLAGRDYGYTF.

The gene calls are TRBV7-9 and TRBJ1-5, with a weak D call TRBD1 (6 bases). Germline V lookup: CDR1 SEHNR, CDR2 FQNEAQ (reference sequence). There are 15 residues in the CDR3. Trimming pared 5 bases from V and 1 base from J, leaving 12 bases between. For the CDR3, the DNA is TGTGCCAGCAGCAGCACAGGGCACAGCAATCAGCCCCAGCATTTT. The encoded protein is CASSSTGHSNQPQHF. Full variable domain (remainder filled in from reference TRBV7-9 and TRBJ1-5): DTGVSQNPRHKITKRGQNVTFRCDPISEHNRLYWYRQTLGQGPEFLTYFQNEAQLEKSRLLSDRFSAERPKGSFSTLEIQRTEQGDSAMYLCASSSTGHSNQPQHFGDGTRLSIL.

This clone came up a few times. The rearrangement uses TRBV4-2 and TRBJ2-5, with D possibly TRBD1 on 5 matching bases. Trimming pared 5 bases from V and 5 bases from J, leaving 15 bases between. Germline V gene sequence: CDR1 LGHNA, CDR2 YNFKEQ. The CDR3 is made up of 14 amino acids. The CDR3 loop reads CASSEGQVRETQYF. CDR3 bases: TGTGCCAGCAGCGAAGGACAAGTTAGGGAGACCCAGTACTTC.

This clone was found a few times. In nucleotides, the CDR3 is TGTGCCAGCAGTCAGGGAATCTCTGGGGCCAACGTCCTGACTTTC. It yields the protein CASSQGISGANVLTF. This chain joins TRBV2 and TRBJ2-6; D might be TRBD1 (5 bases). Trimming removed 5 bases at V and 0 bases at J, with 8 bases between. The germline CDR1 and CDR2 sequences are SNHLY and FYNNEI. The CDR3 has 15 amino acids.

The gene calls are TRBV30 and TRBJ2-2; 13 bases are a match to TRBD2. V trimming: 2 bases; J trimming: 6 bases; junction bases outside the gene matches: 9. This CDR3 comprises 17 residues. Per the germline V gene, CDR1 is GTSNPN and CDR2 is SVGIG (reference sequence). CDR3 region: CAWSPIGTSGISGELFF. The CDR3 DNA is TGTGCCTGGAGTCCCATCGGGACTAGCGGGATCTCCGGGGAGCTGTTTTTT.

In its sample, this clone was seen a few times. This chain joins TRBV30 and TRBJ2-3; D is perhaps TRBD2 (5 bases). Germline V gene data show CDR1 as GTSNPN and CDR2 as SVGIG (reference sequence). V was trimmed by 0 bases and J by 5 bases, leaving 12 bases between them. The CDR3 has 14 residues. CDR3 sequence reads: CAWSVWDRGDTQYF. Here the CDR3 DNA reads TGTGCCTGGAGTGTCTGGGATCGGGGAGATACGCAGTATTTT.

The J gene is TRBJ1-5, the V gene TRBV15, with 7 bases matching TRBD1. The CDR3 extends over 15 amino acids. Germline V gene lookup returns CDR1 LNHNV and CDR2 YYDKDF (reference sequence). The J segment lost 9 bases and the V segment lost 0 bases, leaving 8 bases of the junction unmatched. CDR3 loop: CATSRDLQGSGPQHF. For the CDR3, the DNA is TGTGCCACCAGCAGAGATCTACAGGGGTCGGGGCCCCAGCATTTT. The full variable domain, rest sourced from reference TRBV15 and TRBJ1-5, is DAMVIQNPRYQVTQFGKPVTLSCSQTLNHNVMYWYQQKSSQAPKLLFHYYDKDFNNEADTPDNFQSRRPNTSFCFLDIRSPGLGDTAMYLCATSRDLQGSGPQHFGDGTRLSIL.

The chain employs TRBV18 and TRBJ2-7, with a weak D call TRBD2 (6 bases). The CDR3 length is 14 residues. CDR1 is KGHSH, CDR2 LQKENI, per germline. Trimming removed 6 bases at V and 6 bases at J, with 18 bases between. This chain's CDR3 is CASSPGGTGSEQYV. For the CDR3, the DNA is TGTGCCAGCTCCCCCGGAGGGACTGGTAGCGAGCAGTACGTC.

In this sample, this clone turned up a few times. The chain carries TRBV18 and TRBJ1-1; D unclear. V was trimmed by 3 bases and J by 5 bases, leaving 10 bases between them. From germline, CDR1 is KGHSH and CDR2 LQKENI. This CDR3 region has 13 residues. For the CDR3, the DNA is TGTGCCAGCTCACCGTCCGCGGAGACTGAAGCTTTCTTT. It specifies CASSPSAETEAFF.